This entry lists 18 T cell receptor beta chains sequenced from one sample in a study of shared T cell receptors in the human thymus. Measured with immunoSEQ multiplex PCR; TCRdb has only the in-frame clones, and not every one. This table holds 650,000 to 950,000 clones, around 85% found once. These records were also assigned to another study, of human thymus T cells.

Source material: thymocytes. These receptors all come from a girl under two years old with a congenital heart defect.

This sequence joins TRBV28 and TRBJ1-6; D perhaps matches TRBD1 (6 bases). Per the germline V gene, CDR1 is MDHEN and CDR2 is SYDVKM. This CDR3 has 14 amino acids. The CDR3 sequence is CAARGGSSNSPLHF. The DNA for the CDR3 is TGTGCAGCACGGGGGGGCAGCTCTAATTCACCCCTCCACTTT.

The chain carries TRBV4-1 and TRBJ2-3; the match to TRBD1 covers 7 bases. The CDR3 is 18 residues long. V shed 5 bases, J shed 1 base, and the junction held 15 bases outside the gene matches. From germline, CDR1 is MGHRA and CDR2 YSYEKL. CDR3 nucleotide sequence: TGCGCCAGCAGCGGTAGTCTCCCCGGACAGGACCGCACAGATACGCAGTATTTT. The encoded protein is CASSGSLPGQDRTDTQYF.

The chain combines TRBV28 with TRBJ2-3; TRBD2 is a possible D gene (6 bases). The CDR3 totals 15 residues. Germline V gene sequence: CDR1 MDHEN, CDR2 SYDVKM. Deletions cut 6 bases from V and 1 base from J, with 14 bases between. CDR3 nucleotide sequence: TGTGCCAGCAGGCCGCCGGGACTTGGCACAGATACGCAGTATTTT. Protein sequence: CASRPPGLGTDTQYF.

The CDR3 DNA sequence: TGTGCCAGCAGCTCGACAGTTAGCAATCAGCCCCAGCATTTT. This sequence encodes CASSSTVSNQPQHF. The chain joins TRBV11-2 to TRBJ1-5; possible D gene TRBD1, 5 bases. V was pared by 4 bases and J by 0 bases, with 7 bases between. The CDR3 covers 14 residues. CDR1 is SGHAT and CDR2 is FQNNGV in the germline V gene.

This rearrangement joins TRBV2 to TRBJ1-5; a possible D gene is TRBD1 (6 bases). CDR3 length equals 19 residues. V was clipped by 2 bases and J by 2 bases, with 22 bases between them. Germline-derived CDR1 and CDR2 are SNHLY and FYNNEI. The chain's CDR3 is CASSEYRVKREGGNQPQHF. The CDR3, as DNA: TGTGCCAGCAGTGAATACAGGGTAAAGCGTGAGGGTGGCAATCAGCCCCAGCATTTT.

This clone was seen a single time. The chain has TRBV2 and TRBJ1-6, with 7 bases lining up with TRBD1. This CDR3 has 14 amino acids. The V and J ends lost 7 bases and 10 bases, in that order; junction bases with no gene match: 10. From germline, CDR1 is SNHLY and CDR2 FYNNEI. The CDR3 loop is CASTPQGSVSPLHF. The CDR3, as DNA: TGTGCCAGCACCCCACAGGGGTCTGTGTCACCCCTCCACTTT. Variable domain in full (rest from reference TRBV2 and TRBJ1-6): EPEVTQTPSHQVTQMGQEVILRCVPISNHLYFYWYRQILGQKVEFLVSFYNNEISEKSEIFDDQFSVERPDGSNFTLKIRSTKLEDSAMYFCASTPQGSVSPLHFGNGTRLTVT.

The chain couples TRBV5-1 to TRBJ1-2; unclear D gene. The CDR3 length is 14 residues. With 5 bases removed from V and 4 bases from J, the gap between germline ends came to 15 bases. Germline CDR1 and CDR2: SGHRS and YFSETQ. The CDR3 bases are TGCGCCAGCAGACTCGGCGGGGATGGCTATGGCTACACCTTC. Its translation: CASRLGGDGYGYTF.

This chain uses TRBV7-9 with TRBJ1-2; TRBD1 matches 7 bases. This CDR3 has 17 amino acids. J gave up 7 bases and V 0 bases, and 14 bases lay outside the gene matches. Germline values: CDR1 SEHNR, CDR2 FQNEAQ (reference sequence). The DNA of the CDR3 is TGTGCCAGCAGCTTAGCCAGGGGGGAGAAGAGACGAGGTGGCTACACCTTC. Its protein product is CASSLARGEKRRGGYTF.

Comment on this clone: A read error may account for a junction end that differs from germline. CDR3 coding DNA: TGTGCCAGCAGCCAACGGAAAGGGGTGGGGAACTATGTCTACACCTTC. Translating it yields CASSQRKGVGNYVYTF. The rearrangement uses TRBV14 and TRBJ1-2; a possible D gene is TRBD1 (5 bases). CDR1 and CDR2 (germline): SGHDN, FVKESK. The CDR3 runs 16 residues.

This clone was detected once. CDR3: CASSPGQGRGYTF. The CDR3 nucleotides are TGTGCCAGCAGCCCGGGACAGGGAAGAGGCTACACCTTC. This chain uses TRBV5-4 with TRBJ1-2; 9 nucleotides align to TRBD1. The CDR3 length is 13 residues. V shed 4 bases and J 8 bases; nucleotides not matched to a gene: 6. Germline values: CDR1 SGHNT, CDR2 YYREEE (reference sequence).

The chain couples TRBV7-2 to TRBJ2-1; 9 bases fit TRBD2. The germline gives CDR1 SGHTA, CDR2 FQGNSA. Trimming removed 5 bases from V and 8 bases from J; junction bases left unmatched: 10. The CDR3 spans 15 residues. The CDR3 DNA reads as TGTGCCAGCAGCCCCACCGGGACTAGCCGGGATGAGCAGTTCTTC. Translating it yields CASSPTGTSRDEQFF.

The chain couples TRBV7-9 to TRBJ2-7, with 8 bases identical to TRBD1. The CDR3 length is 15 residues. The germline CDR1 and CDR2 sequences are SEHNR and FQNEAQ (reference sequence). The V and J ends lost 2 bases and 1 base, in that order; junction bases with no gene match: 4. In DNA, the CDR3 is TGTGCCAGCAGCTTATTGAGGACAGGGTCCTACGAGCAGTACTTC. Protein: CASSLLRTGSYEQYF.

This chain connects TRBV4-1 to TRBJ1-6; the D is unclear. V dropped 6 bases and J dropped 6 bases, with 6 bases sitting between them. CDR3 length: 12 amino acids. The germline V gene has CDR1 MGHRA and CDR2 YSYEKL. CDR3 amino acids: CASRGGNSPLHF. DNA for the CDR3: TGCGCCAGCAGAGGCGGTAATTCACCCCTCCACTTT.

As concerns this clone: The identical CDR3 is also encoded by other nucleotide sequences in the sample. This sequence joins TRBV29-1 and TRBJ2-5; D remains ambiguous. The germline gives CDR1 SQVTM, CDR2 ANQGSEA. The CDR3 is 10 residues long. V lost 6 bases and J 2 bases, leaving 4 bases between the germline ends. This CDR3 reads CSVEQETQYF. In DNA, the CDR3 is TGCAGCGTGGAGCAAGAGACCCAGTACTTC. The variable domain in full, completed from reference TRBV29-1 and TRBJ2-5, reads SAVISQKPSRDICQRGTSLTIQCQVDSQVTMMFWYRQQPGQSLTLIATANQGSEATYESGFVIDKFPISRPNLTFSTLTVSNMSPEDSSIYLCSVEQETQYFGPGTRLLVL.

The V call is TRBV19, the J call TRBJ1-5; D possibly corresponds to TRBD1 (5 bases). Trimming took off 8 bases at V and 4 bases at J, with 21 bases between the two ends. This CDR3 region has 16 residues. The germline gives CDR1 LNHDA, CDR2 SQIVND (reference sequence). CDR3 nucleotide sequence: TGTGCCAGTCGCGGCGGGGGACCCAAAAAGAATCAGCCCCAGCATTTT. It encodes CASRGGGPKKNQPQHF.

This chain joins TRBV11-2 and TRBJ2-5; D might be TRBD1 (6 bases). Germline-derived CDR1 and CDR2 are SGHAT and FQNNGV. The CDR3 runs 14 residues. V lost 6 bases to trimming and J lost 2 bases, with 13 bases between them. For the CDR3, the DNA is TGTGCCAGCAGAGGGACACTGACACAAGAGACCCAGTACTTC. Protein sequence: CASRGTLTQETQYF. The complete variable domain, with remaining parts taken from reference TRBV11-2 and TRBJ2-5, reads EAGVAQSPRYKIIEKRQSVAFWCNPISGHATLYWYQQILGQGPKLLIQFQNNGVVDDSQLPKDRFSAERLKGVDSTLKIQPAKLEDSAVYLCASRGTLTQETQYFGPGTRLLVL.

V usage is TRBV27 and J usage is TRBJ1-1; perhaps TRBD1 as D (6 bases). The CDR3 has 15 residues. The germline V and J ends were trimmed by 7 bases and 4 bases, with 19 bases remaining between them. Germline values: CDR1 MNHEY, CDR2 SMNVEV (reference sequence). CDR3 bases: TGTGCCAGCATCCTGAAGACAAGGGGGATCACTGAAGCTTTCTTT. It translates to CASILKTRGITEAFF.

This chain connects TRBV4-1 to TRBJ1-3; D is possibly TRBD1 (5 bases). CDR1 and CDR2 (germline): MGHRA, YSYEKL. V gave up 7 bases and J gave up 0 bases, with 13 bases separating them. This CDR3 comprises 15 residues. CDR3 amino acids: CASTLQADSGNTIYF. The CDR3 DNA follows: TGCGCCAGCACCCTACAGGCTGACTCTGGAAACACCATATATTTT.